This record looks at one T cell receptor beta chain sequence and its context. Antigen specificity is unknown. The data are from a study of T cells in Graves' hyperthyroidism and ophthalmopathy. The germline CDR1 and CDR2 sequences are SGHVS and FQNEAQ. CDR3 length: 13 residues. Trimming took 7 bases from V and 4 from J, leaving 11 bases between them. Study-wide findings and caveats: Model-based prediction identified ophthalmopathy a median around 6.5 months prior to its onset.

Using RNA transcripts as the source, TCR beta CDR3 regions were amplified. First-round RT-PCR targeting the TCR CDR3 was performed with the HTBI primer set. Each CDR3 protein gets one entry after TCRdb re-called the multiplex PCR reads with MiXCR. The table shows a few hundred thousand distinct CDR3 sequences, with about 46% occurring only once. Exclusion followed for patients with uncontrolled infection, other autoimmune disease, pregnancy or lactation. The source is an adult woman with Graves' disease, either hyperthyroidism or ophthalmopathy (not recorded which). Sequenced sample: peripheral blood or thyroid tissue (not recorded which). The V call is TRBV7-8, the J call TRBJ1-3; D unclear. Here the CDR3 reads CASMQNPGNTIYF. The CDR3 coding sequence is TGTGCCAGCATGCAAAACCCCGGAAACACCATATATTTT.